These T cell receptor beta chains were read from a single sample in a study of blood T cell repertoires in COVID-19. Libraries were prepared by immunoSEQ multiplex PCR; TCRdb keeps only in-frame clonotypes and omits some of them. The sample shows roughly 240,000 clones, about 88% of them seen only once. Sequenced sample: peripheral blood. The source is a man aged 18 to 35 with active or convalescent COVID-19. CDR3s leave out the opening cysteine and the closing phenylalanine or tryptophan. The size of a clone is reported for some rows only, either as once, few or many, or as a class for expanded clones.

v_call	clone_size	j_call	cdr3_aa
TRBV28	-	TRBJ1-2	ASSLGGTAPYGYT
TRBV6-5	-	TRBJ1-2	ASSRAWAGGYGYT
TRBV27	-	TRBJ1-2	ASRDPGANYGYT
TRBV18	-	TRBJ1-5	ASSRDRDSIPQH
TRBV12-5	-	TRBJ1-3	ASAQDSSGNTIY
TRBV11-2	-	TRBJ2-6	ASSFGGLEVFSGANVLT
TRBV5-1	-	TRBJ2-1	ASSSTSGRANEQF
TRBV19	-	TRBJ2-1	ASRVSSTYYNEQF
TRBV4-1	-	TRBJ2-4	ASSHETGATKNIQY
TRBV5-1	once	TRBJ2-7	ASSLSDLLGQYEQY
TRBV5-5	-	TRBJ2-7	ASSLGSSLYEQY
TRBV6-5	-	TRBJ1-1	ASSDRVHTEAF
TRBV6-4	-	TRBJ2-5	ASSRRTEAQETQY
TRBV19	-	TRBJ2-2	ASRVTHTGELF
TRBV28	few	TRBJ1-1	ASTLQGAGNTEAF
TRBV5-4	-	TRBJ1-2	ASSLEITEYENT
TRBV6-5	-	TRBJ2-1	ASSYGTREQF
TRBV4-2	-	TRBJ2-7	ASSQALAGVEQY
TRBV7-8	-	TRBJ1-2	ASSLRGSNYGYT
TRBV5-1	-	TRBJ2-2	ASSSVGQGNTGELF
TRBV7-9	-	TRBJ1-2	ASSLVPTGRVGGYT
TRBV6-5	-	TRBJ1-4	ASRVVSELF
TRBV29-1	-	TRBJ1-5	SVCDTGQPQH
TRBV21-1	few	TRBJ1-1	ASSKAGGLGTEAF
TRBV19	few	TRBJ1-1	ASSWEGNTEAF
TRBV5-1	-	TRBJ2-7	ASSLRQGSYEQY
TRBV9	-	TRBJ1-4	ASRKDKPAGLLF
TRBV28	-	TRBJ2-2	ASSLVAVYTGELF
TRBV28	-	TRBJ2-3	ASRIIAGGDTQY
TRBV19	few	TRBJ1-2	ASTPRDYGYT
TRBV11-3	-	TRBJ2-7	ASSGGQGPYEQY
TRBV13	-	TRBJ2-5	ASSLDAETQY
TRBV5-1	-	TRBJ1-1	ASSLIQSEAF
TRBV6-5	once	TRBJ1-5	ASSRIGQPQH
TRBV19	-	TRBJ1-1	ASSLTRGETEAF
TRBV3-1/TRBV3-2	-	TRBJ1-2	ACTVRALGYT
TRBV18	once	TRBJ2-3	ASSPPLREADTQY